The text below deals with one TCR beta chain. This sample was taken from a study of blood T cell repertoires in COVID-19. Trimming cost V 4 bases and J 7 bases; bases outside gene matches: 10. Germline CDR1 is SGHNT and CDR2 is YYREEE (reference sequence). CDR3 length: 14 amino acids. In the 2 weeks before study entry, exposed participants met a COVID-19 case, which was PCR-confirmed or clinician-diagnosed. Per the study methods: From reference gene primer amplification, estimates of nucleated cell counts were derived. The repertoire was sequenced with immunoSEQ multiplex PCR; TCRdb's copy has only in-frame clones and lacks some. V, J and clone size are those of that table, while D and trimming were read from the DNA. Of about 370,000 clones listed, 80% to 95% are singletons.

Input material: PBMCs or T cells enriched from blood (not recorded which). The chain recombines TRBV5-4 with TRBJ1-2; TRBD1 matches 7 bases. The TCR sequence derives from a woman between 40 and 55 years old who had been exposed to COVID-19. The CDR3 DNA reads as TGTGCCAGCAGCCCCCTGCAGGGGGTCGGTGGCTACACCTTC. This translates into CASSPLQGVGGYTF.